The sequence of this T cell receptor (beta chain) was determined in a study of T cell changes during pregnancy in multiple sclerosis. The germline gives CDR1 SGHTA, CDR2 FQGNSA. Trimming stripped 5 bases from V and 2 bases from J, with 13 bases between. CDR3 length: 14 residues. This clone was observed once. This table comes from immunoSEQ multiplex PCR, and its TCRdb copy is limited to in-frame clones, with some not included. Here the sample spans around 57,000 clones, more than 75% being singletons. The sequences come from peripheral blood, collected in the second trimester of pregnancy. The V and J genes are TRBV7-2 and TRBJ2-7; possible D gene TRBD1, 6 bases. This TCR was recovered from a female donor with multiple sclerosis, enrolled in a pregnancy study. In DNA form, the CDR3 reads TGTGCCAGCAGCCCGGCCAGGGGTACCTACGAGCAGTACTTC. Its translation: CASSPARGTYEQYF.